These 25 T cell receptor beta chains came from one sample sequenced in a study of T cells after yellow fever vaccination. One entry per CDR3 protein results from TCRdb running MiXCR on the 5' RACE reads. There are some 300,000 distinct CDR3 sequences in the sample; approximately 10% occur only once, and over 3% lies in the top ten. The specimen was CD4+ T cells sorted from PBMCs, collected 5 days after the yellow fever booster vaccination. These receptors all stem from a man aged 18 to 29 who received the YFV17D yellow fever vaccine.

This clonotype showed up many times. The chain employs TRBV12-3 or TRBV12-4 and TRBJ2-3; D possibly corresponds to TRBD2 (7 bases). V dropped 3 bases and J dropped 5 bases, with 15 bases sitting between them. The CDR3 is 15 amino acids. The CDR3 protein is CASSFGGGDGDTQYF. The CDR3 DNA sequence: TGTGCCAGCAGTTTTGGAGGGGGGGATGGAGATACGCAGTATTTT.

This clonotype occurred many times. The J gene is TRBJ1-4, the V gene TRBV7-2, with TRBD1 matching 8 bases. Trimming cost V 5 bases and J 10 bases; bases outside gene matches: 9. Per germline, CDR1 SGHTA and CDR2 FQGNSA. CDR3 size: 14 residues. Here the CDR3 reads CASSRTGISPKLFF. CDR3 in DNA: TGTGCCAGCAGCCGGACAGGGATTTCCCCAAAACTGTTTTTT.

The V and J genes are TRBV6-4 and TRBJ2-5, with 12 bases lining up with TRBD1. The CDR3 spans 16 residues. Germline V gene data show CDR1 as MRHNA and CDR2 as SNTAGT. Trimming removed 9 bases from V and 6 bases from J; junction bases left unmatched: 14. CDR3 residues: CARPRDRGHVLKTQYF. CDR3 DNA sequence: TGTGCCAGACCCCGGGACAGGGGGCATGTTCTAAAGACCCAGTACTTC.

This clonotype was seen more than once but under ten times. This sequence joins TRBV2 and TRBJ2-7, with D hard to call. V lost 1 base and J 0 bases, leaving 22 bases between the germline ends. From germline, CDR1 is SNHLY and CDR2 FYNNEI. CDR3 length: 19 residues. CDR3 bases: TGTGCCAGCAGTGAAGGCGCGCGGTTGGGCCTAAGGAGCTCCTACGAGCAGTACTTC. This codes for CASSEGARLGLRSSYEQYF.

Only a few counts were recorded for this clonotype. This rearrangement joins TRBV20-1 to TRBJ1-5; D remains ambiguous. The V end was cut by 7 bases, the J end by 2 bases, with 9 bases between. This CDR3 region has 12 residues. From germline, CDR1 is DFQATT and CDR2 SNEGSKA (reference sequence). The CDR3 DNA follows: TGCAGTGGTCTGGGTGGCAATCAGCCCCAGCATTTT. Translated, it gives CSGLGGNQPQHF.

The chain carries TRBV6-6 and TRBJ2-6; D gene uncertain. The ends were cut back, 4 bases at V and 3 bases at J, with 4 bases in the middle. The CDR3 is 13 amino acids. Germline V gives CDR1 MNHNY, CDR2 SVGAGI (reference sequence). This CDR3 reads CASSWVGANVLTF. CDR3 nucleotides: TGTGCCAGCAGTTGGGTTGGGGCCAACGTCCTGACTTTC.

The V and J genes are TRBV9 and TRBJ2-4; 10 bases fit TRBD1. CDR1 is SGDLS and CDR2 is YYNGEE in the germline V gene. The V and J ends lost 4 bases and 10 bases, in that order; junction bases with no gene match: 5. The CDR3 has 13 residues. Here the CDR3 DNA reads TGTGCCAGCAGCTCGACAGGGGGCCGAATTCAGTACTTC. This encodes CASSSTGGRIQYF.

This clonotype occurred many times. J is TRBJ1-1 and V is TRBV12-3 or TRBV12-4; D gene uncertain. This CDR3 comprises 15 residues. Between the trimmed V and J ends, which lost 1 base and 1 base, there was a span of 10 bases. The DNA for the CDR3 is TGTGCCAGCAGTTTAGGAGGAGGTTGGAACACTGAAGCTTTCTTT. Protein product: CASSLGGGWNTEAFF.

This clonotype has ten or more counts. The chain recombines TRBV21-1 with TRBJ2-7; TRBD2, the table's D call, was not compared with the DNA. TRBV21-1 is noted as a pseudogene. The CDR3 contains 16 residues. In DNA, the CDR3 is TGTGCCAGCAGCAAATTCCCAGGGAGGAGAAAGTACGAGCAGTACGTC. This gives the protein CASSKFPGRRKYEQYV.

In its sample, this clonotype was seen a few times. CDR3 coding DNA: TGCAGTGCGGAGGGACAGGGGGCTCAGCCCCAGCATTTT. It translates to CSAEGQGAQPQHF. V and J are TRBV20-1 and TRBJ1-5; 12 bases are a match to TRBD1. The J segment lost 6 bases and the V segment lost 6 bases, leaving 3 bases of the junction unmatched. The CDR3 runs 13 residues. From germline, CDR1 is DFQATT and CDR2 SNEGSKA (reference sequence).

This chain joins TRBV6-5 and TRBJ2-7; D uncertain. With 6 bases removed from V and 3 bases from J, the gap between germline ends came to 15 bases. Germline V gene lookup returns CDR1 MNHEY and CDR2 SVGAGI. The CDR3 has 14 amino acids. Here the CDR3 reads CASSRGLAYYEQYF. CDR3 coding DNA: TGTGCCAGCAGCCGCGGCTTGGCTTACTACGAGCAGTACTTC.

In this sample, this clonotype turned up a few times. The rearrangement links TRBV29-1 to TRBJ1-2; D possibly corresponds to TRBD1 (5 bases). Per germline, CDR1 SQVTM and CDR2 ANQGSEA. CDR3 size: 14 residues. Trimming cost V 4 bases and J 3 bases, with 15 bases left between them. CDR3 region: CSVVGDGGDYGYTF. For the CDR3, the DNA is TGCAGCGTTGTTGGGGACGGGGGAGACTATGGCTACACCTTC.

V usage is TRBV5-6 and J usage is TRBJ1-2, with a weak D call TRBD1 (5 bases). Trimming took 2 bases from V and 0 from J, leaving 8 bases between them. The CDR3 is made up of 14 amino acids. Germline lookup yields CDR1 SGHDT and CDR2 YYEEEE. CDR3 sequence reads: CASSLLQANYGYTF. CDR3 nucleotide sequence: TGTGCCAGCAGCTTACTACAGGCTAACTATGGCTACACCTTC.

This clonotype has a count of ten or more. This chain uses TRBV19 with TRBJ2-3; 9 bases are shared with TRBD1. CDR3 length equals 15 residues. The V and J ends lost 4 bases and 1 base, in that order; junction bases with no gene match: 3. Germline values: CDR1 LNHDA, CDR2 SQIVND (reference sequence). The CDR3, as DNA: TGTGCCAGTAGTACCCGGACAGGGGGCACAGATACGCAGTATTTT. This codes for CASSTRTGGTDTQYF.

This clonotype came up many times. The chain carries TRBV7-9 and TRBJ1-1; D is ambiguous. The germline gives CDR1 SEHNR, CDR2 FQNEAQ (reference sequence). This CDR3 has 13 residues. The ends were cut back, 6 bases at V and 3 bases at J, with 11 bases in the middle. CDR3 nucleotide sequence: TGTGCCAGCAGGTCCCATGGGGACACTGAAGCTTTCTTT. It yields the protein CASRSHGDTEAFF.

This clonotype was observed a handful of times. The V gene is TRBV20-1, the J gene TRBJ1-3; the D is unclear. The V end lost 4 bases, the J end lost 3 bases, and 10 bases lay between the germline ends. The CDR3 covers 13 residues. Germline V gene lookup returns CDR1 DFQATT and CDR2 SNEGSKA (reference sequence). The CDR3 bases are TGCAGTGCTAAGACGGAAGGTGGAAACACCATATATTTT. Protein: CSAKTEGGNTIYF.

In DNA, the CDR3 is TGTGCCAGCAGCTGGGGACAGGGTGTCTACGAGCAGTACTTC. This gives the protein CASSWGQGVYEQYF. The chain employs TRBV11-2 and TRBJ2-7; TRBD1 agrees at 9 bases. The CDR3 is made up of 14 amino acids. The germline V gene has CDR1 SGHAT and CDR2 FQNNGV. The junction had 4 bases not matched to a gene; V was cut back by 4 bases and J by 3 bases. Supplemented by reference TRBV11-2 and TRBJ2-7, the full variable domain reads EAGVAQSPRYKIIEKRQSVAFWCNPISGHATLYWYQQILGQGPKLLIQFQNNGVVDDSQLPKDRFSAERLKGVDSTLKIQPAKLEDSAVYLCASSWGQGVYEQYFGPGTRLTVT.

This clonotype turned up a few times. This chain connects TRBV6-5 to TRBJ2-7; 9 bases fit TRBD1. There are 15 residues in the CDR3. The germline V gene has CDR1 MNHEY and CDR2 SVGAGI. V was clipped by 4 bases and J by 5 bases; unmatched bases: 9. The CDR3 region is CASSFGGTGNHEQYF. The CDR3 DNA follows: TGTGCCAGCAGTTTTGGTGGGACAGGGAACCACGAGCAGTACTTC.

This clonotype was picked up many times. The genes are TRBV3-1 and TRBJ2-5; no clear D gene. The V gene lost 1 base and the J gene lost 1 base, with 4 bases spanning the gap. Germline CDR1 and CDR2: LGHDT and YNNKEL (reference sequence). This CDR3 has 13 amino acids. This chain's CDR3 is CASSQGAQETQYF. CDR3 DNA: TGTGCCAGCAGCCAAGGGGCCCAAGAGACCCAGTACTTC.

Points on this clonotype: Germline and junction disagree at one end, which may indicate a read error. The chain recombines TRBV20-1 with TRBJ2-1; unclear D gene. CDR1 and CDR2 (germline): DFQATT, SNEGSKA (reference sequence). There are 12 residues in the CDR3. The CDR3 region is CSAMGAYTEQFF. CDR3 sequence (DNA): TGCAGTGCTATGGGCGCATACACTGAGCAGTTCTTC.

This clonotype was detected only a few times. The V gene is TRBV7-2, the J gene TRBJ2-2; possible D gene TRBD2, 5 bases. This CDR3 is built from 15 residues. Germline lookup yields CDR1 SGHTA and CDR2 FQGNSA. Between the trimmed V and J ends, which lost 1 base and 3 bases, there was a span of 9 bases. The CDR3 loop reads CASSLGTGYTGELFF. The CDR3 DNA reads TGTGCCAGCAGCTTAGGGACTGGGTACACCGGGGAGCTGTTTTTT.

This clonotype was counted a few times. The chain employs TRBV24-1 and TRBJ1-5; D might be TRBD1 (5 bases). The CDR3 is 13 residues long. Germline V lookup: CDR1 KGHDR, CDR2 SFDVKD. Trimming pared 7 bases from V and 12 bases from J, leaving 18 bases between. CDR3 loop: CATSAPPDGHQHF. As DNA, the CDR3 is TGTGCCACCAGCGCTCCCCCGGACGGACACCAGCATTTT.

In this sample, this clonotype turned up a few times. The chain couples TRBV4-2 to TRBJ2-7, with 10 bases that match TRBD2. V dropped 0 bases and J dropped 5; count of bases not matched to a gene: 7. Germline CDR1 is LGHNA and CDR2 is YNFKEQ. The CDR3 has 16 residues. The CDR3 protein is CASSQDITSGDDEQYF. For the CDR3, the DNA is TGTGCCAGCAGCCAAGATATTACTAGCGGGGATGACGAGCAGTACTTC.

V is TRBV7-2 and J is TRBJ1-5, with D uncertain. The germline gives CDR1 SGHTA, CDR2 FQGNSA. This CDR3 has 12 residues. Trimming took off 10 bases at V and 2 bases at J, with 9 bases between the two ends. CDR3 coding DNA: TGTGCCACCGCGCAGGGCAATCAGCCCCAGCATTTT. Translated, it gives CATAQGNQPQHF.

This clonotype was seen repeatedly, ten times or more. V usage is TRBV7-2 and J usage is TRBJ1-5, with a possible D match to TRBD1 (5 bases). CDR3 size: 14 residues. Trimming left V 4 bases short and J 7 bases short, with 14 bases between. Germline V gives CDR1 SGHTA, CDR2 FQGNSA. CDR3 DNA: TGTGCCAGCAGCTCCTCAGGGTTGGACCAGCCCCAGCATTTT. It codes for CASSSSGLDQPQHF.